These T cell receptor beta chains were read from a single sample in a study of T cell repertoires in aging, cancer and after chemotherapy. TCRdb recomputed calls from the multiplex PCR reads with MiXCR, one row per CDR3 protein. Found here are around 3,000 distinct CDR3 sequences, around 35% of them singletons; the top ten hold around 74%. The material sequenced was blood. These TCRs come from a human donor with a solid tumor. CDR3s include the opening cysteine and the closing phenylalanine or tryptophan. D genes are given only for firm matches. Expanded clones get a size class; other rows say once, few or many, or leave the size out.

J gene: TRBJ2-2
D gene: NA
clone size: few
V gene: TRBV15
CDR3 protein: CATVGAGRGTGELFF
CDR3 DNA: TGTGCCACCGTCGGGGCCGGCCGGGGCACCGGGGAGCTGTTTTTT

J gene: TRBJ1-1
D gene: NA
clone size: few
V gene: TRBV12-3/TRBV12-4
CDR3 protein: CASSLIAEGTEAFF
CDR3 DNA: TGTGCCAGCAGTTTGATAGCTGAGGGCACTGAAGCTTTCTTT

J gene: TRBJ2-7
D gene: NA
clone size: NA
V gene: TRBV6-5
CDR3 protein: CASRRGYEQYF
CDR3 DNA: TGTGCCAGCAGGAGGGGTTACGAGCAGTACTTC

J gene: TRBJ2-3
D gene: NA
clone size: NA
V gene: TRBV20-1
CDR3 protein: CSATGGRTDTQYF
CDR3 DNA: TGCAGTGCGACCGGCGGCCGCACAGATACGCAGTATTTT

J gene: TRBJ2-1
D gene: TRBD1
clone size: NA
V gene: TRBV4-3
CDR3 protein: CASSSGQGIDEQFF
CDR3 DNA: TGCGCCAGCAGCTCGGGACAGGGAATCGATGAGCAGTTCTTC

J gene: TRBJ2-7
D gene: TRBD2
clone size: few
V gene: TRBV6-5
CDR3 protein: CASSPSGGTFYEQYF
CDR3 DNA: TGTGCCAGCAGCCCTAGCGGGGGGACTTTCTACGAGCAGTACTTC

J gene: TRBJ1-3
D gene: NA
clone size: few
V gene: TRBV12-3/TRBV12-4
CDR3 protein: CASSLRGRDSGNTIYF
CDR3 DNA: TGTGCCAGCAGCCTAAGGGGACGGGACTCTGGAAACACCATATATTTT

J gene: TRBJ2-2
D gene: NA
clone size: few
V gene: TRBV27
CDR3 protein: CASSLSPGYTGELFF
CDR3 DNA: TGTGCCAGCAGTTTAAGTCCTGGATATACCGGGGAGCTGTTTTTT

J gene: TRBJ1-6
D gene: NA
clone size: medium-sized
V gene: TRBV19
CDR3 protein: CASSIGGGIESPLHF
CDR3 DNA: TGTGCCAGTAGTATAGGAGGGGGGATTGAGTCACCCCTCCACTTT

J gene: TRBJ1-2
D gene: NA
clone size: NA
V gene: TRBV20-1
CDR3 protein: CSARDHPKTYGYTF
CDR3 DNA: TGCAGTGCTAGAGATCACCCCAAAACCTATGGCTACACCTTC

J gene: TRBJ1-1
D gene: NA
clone size: NA
V gene: TRBV27
CDR3 protein: CASSPPIWQGNTEAFF
CDR3 DNA: TGTGCCAGCAGTCCCCCCATATGGCAGGGGAACACTGAAGCTTTCTTT

J gene: TRBJ1-3
D gene: TRBD1
clone size: NA
V gene: TRBV28
CDR3 protein: CASSLGQISGNTIYF
CDR3 DNA: TGTGCCAGCAGTTTGGGACAGATCTCTGGAAACACCATATATTTT

J gene: TRBJ1-4
D gene: NA
clone size: few
V gene: TRBV6-1
CDR3 protein: CASAPGLTNEKLFF
CDR3 DNA: TGTGCCAGCGCTCCAGGGCTAACTAATGAAAAACTGTTTTTT

J gene: TRBJ1-4
D gene: NA
clone size: NA
V gene: TRBV4-2
CDR3 protein: CASKKATNEKLFF
CDR3 DNA: TGTGCCAGCAAAAAAGCAACTAATGAAAAACTGTTTTTT

J gene: TRBJ2-3
D gene: TRBD2
clone size: NA
V gene: TRBV7-7
CDR3 protein: CASSPRLAGGDTQYF
CDR3 DNA: TGTGCTAGCAGCCCCCGACTAGCGGGGGGAGATACGCAGTATTTT

J gene: TRBJ1-2
D gene: NA
clone size: NA
V gene: TRBV28
CDR3 protein: CLVRGSGYGYTF
CDR3 DNA: TGTCTAGTCCGGGGTAGCGGCTATGGCTACACCTTC

J gene: TRBJ1-2
D gene: NA
clone size: few
V gene: TRBV6-2/TRBV6-3
CDR3 protein: CASRGSGKNYGYTF
CDR3 DNA: TGTGCCAGCAGAGGTTCCGGGAAAAACTATGGCTACACCTTC

J gene: TRBJ2-5
D gene: NA
clone size: few
V gene: TRBV7-9
CDR3 protein: CASSLDQAGRRYF
CDR3 DNA: TGTGCCAGCAGCTTAGATCAGGCCGGACGGCGGTACTTC

J gene: TRBJ1-3
D gene: TRBD1
clone size: NA
V gene: TRBV30
CDR3 protein: CAWSRQGPGNTIYF
CDR3 DNA: TGTGCCTGGAGTCGACAGGGACCTGGAAACACCATATATTTT

J gene: TRBJ2-1
D gene: NA
clone size: few
V gene: TRBV27
CDR3 protein: CASSLGGLFYNEQFF
CDR3 DNA: TGTGCCAGCAGTTTGGGGGGCCTTTTCTACAATGAGCAGTTCTTC

J gene: TRBJ1-2
D gene: NA
clone size: NA
V gene: TRBV6-2/TRBV6-3
CDR3 protein: CASSGRVSKYNYGYTF
CDR3 DNA: TGTGCCAGCAGTGGCAGGGTTTCGAAATATAACTATGGCTACACCTTC

J gene: TRBJ1-1
D gene: TRBD1
clone size: medium-sized
V gene: TRBV5-5
CDR3 protein: CASSFHGPGQGVGTEAFF
CDR3 DNA: TGTGCCAGCAGCTTCCACGGCCCGGGACAGGGAGTGGGCACTGAAGCTTTCTTT

J gene: TRBJ1-5
D gene: NA
clone size: NA
V gene: TRBV11-1
CDR3 protein: CASSPYSGLNQPQHF
CDR3 DNA: TGTGCCAGCAGCCCGTACTCAGGGTTGAATCAGCCCCAGCATTTT

J gene: TRBJ1-1
D gene: TRBD1
clone size: NA
V gene: TRBV10-3
CDR3 protein: CAISHGQGTEAFF
CDR3 DNA: TGTGCCATCAGTCATGGACAGGGCACTGAAGCTTTCTTT

J gene: TRBJ2-1
D gene: TRBD2
clone size: NA
V gene: TRBV15
CDR3 protein: CATSRGGGGGEEQFF
CDR3 DNA: TGTGCCACCAGCAGGGGGGGGGGGGGGGGGGAGGAGCAGTTCTTC

J gene: TRBJ1-1
D gene: NA
clone size: few
V gene: TRBV19
CDR3 protein: CASSMRGRAMNTEAFF
CDR3 DNA: TGTGCCAGTAGTATGCGGGGCAGGGCGATGAACACTGAAGCTTTCTTT

J gene: TRBJ2-1
D gene: TRBD2
clone size: few
V gene: TRBV6-1
CDR3 protein: CASSAPTSGATYNEQFF
CDR3 DNA: TGTGCCAGCAGTGCACCGACTAGCGGGGCAACCTACAATGAGCAGTTCTTC

J gene: TRBJ2-3
D gene: TRBD2
clone size: NA
V gene: TRBV7-9
CDR3 protein: CASSLGGLATDTQYF
CDR3 DNA: TGTGCCAGCAGCTTAGGGGGACTAGCAACAGATACGCAGTATTTT

J gene: TRBJ2-2
D gene: NA
clone size: NA
V gene: TRBV19
CDR3 protein: CASSIYAGPGGPGELFF
CDR3 DNA: TGTGCCAGTAGTATTTATGCGGGGCCAGGGGGTCCCGGGGAGCTGTTTTTT

J gene: TRBJ2-2
D gene: TRBD1
clone size: few
V gene: TRBV24-1
CDR3 protein: CATSGQGYTGELFF
CDR3 DNA: TGTGCCACCAGTGGACAGGGCTACACCGGGGAGCTGTTTTTT

J gene: TRBJ2-2
D gene: NA
clone size: NA
V gene: TRBV20-1
CDR3 protein: CSANLPTGPRGAGELFF
CDR3 DNA: TGCAGTGCCAACCTTCCAACAGGGCCGAGGGGCGCCGGGGAGCTGTTTTTT